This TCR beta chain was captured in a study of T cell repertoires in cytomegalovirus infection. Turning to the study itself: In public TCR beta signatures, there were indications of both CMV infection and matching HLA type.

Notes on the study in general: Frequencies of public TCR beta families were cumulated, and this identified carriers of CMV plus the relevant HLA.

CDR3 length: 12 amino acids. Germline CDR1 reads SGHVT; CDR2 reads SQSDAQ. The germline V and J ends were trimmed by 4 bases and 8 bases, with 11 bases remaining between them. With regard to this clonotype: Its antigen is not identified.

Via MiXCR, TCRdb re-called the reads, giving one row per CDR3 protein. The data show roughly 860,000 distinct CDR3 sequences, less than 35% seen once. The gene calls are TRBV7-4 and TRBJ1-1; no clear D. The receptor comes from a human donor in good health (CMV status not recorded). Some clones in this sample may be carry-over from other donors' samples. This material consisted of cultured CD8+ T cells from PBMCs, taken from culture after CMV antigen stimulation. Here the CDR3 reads CASSSPTPEAFF. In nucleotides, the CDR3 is TGTGCCAGCAGCTCCCCGACACCCGAAGCTTTCTTT.